This T cell receptor beta chain stems from a study of T cells after yellow fever vaccination. Whole-study context: Some fractions had low cell numbers, and these were prepared with SMART-Seq v4 Ultra Low Input. Findings and limits, study-wide: CD4 and CD8 compartments shared a small share of clonotypes.

This clonotype was detected ten times or more. The antigen is not known. V lost 0 bases and J 0 bases, leaving 9 bases between the germline ends. Looked up from germline, CDR1 is LGHNA and CDR2 is YSLEER. This CDR3 comprises 16 residues. Via MiXCR, TCRdb re-called the 5' RACE reads, giving one row per CDR3 protein. This sample yields hundreds of thousands of distinct CDR3 sequences, of which roughly 3.5% are seen a single time; 23% belongs to the top ten. This sequence originates from a man aged 18-30 years who received the YFV17D yellow fever vaccine. The chain combines TRBV4-3 with TRBJ2-4; D ambiguous. The sample consisted of PBMCs, taken on the day of the yellow fever booster vaccination. The CDR3 sequence is CASSQERQLAKNIQYF. The CDR3 DNA is TGCGCCAGCAGCCAAGAAAGGCAGCTAGCCAAAAACATTCAGTACTTC.